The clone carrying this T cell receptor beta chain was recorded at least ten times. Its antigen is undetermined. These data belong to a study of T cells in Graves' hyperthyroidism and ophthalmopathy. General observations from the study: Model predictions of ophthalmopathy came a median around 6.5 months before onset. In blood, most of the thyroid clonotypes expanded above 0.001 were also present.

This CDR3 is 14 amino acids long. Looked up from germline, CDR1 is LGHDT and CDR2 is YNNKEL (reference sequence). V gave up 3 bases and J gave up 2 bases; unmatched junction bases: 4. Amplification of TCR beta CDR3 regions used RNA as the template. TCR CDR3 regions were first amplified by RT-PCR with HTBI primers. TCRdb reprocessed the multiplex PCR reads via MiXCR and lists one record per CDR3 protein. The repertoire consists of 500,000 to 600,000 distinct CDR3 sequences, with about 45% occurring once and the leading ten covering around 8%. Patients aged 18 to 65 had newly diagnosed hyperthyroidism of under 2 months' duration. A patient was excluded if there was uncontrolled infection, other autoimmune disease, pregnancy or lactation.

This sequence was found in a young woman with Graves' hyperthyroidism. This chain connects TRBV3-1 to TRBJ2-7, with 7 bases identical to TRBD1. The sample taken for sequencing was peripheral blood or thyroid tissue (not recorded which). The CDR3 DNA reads TGTGCCAGCAGCCAGGGACAGACCACCTACGAGCAGTACTTC. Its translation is CASSQGQTTYEQYF.